This T cell receptor beta chain was documented in a study of human CD8 memory T cell subsets. Study-wide points: Greater diversity in stem-like memory than precursor exhausted T cells was suggested by Chao1 estimates.

Libraries of TCR beta chains were produced by 5' RACE (UMI-labeled). Study processing details: Functional CDR3 beta clonotypes, numbering between about 2,600 and 20,000, were present in each TCR beta library. For each CDR3 protein, TCRdb gives one entry from its re-call of the 5' RACE reads, without DNA. In this record, the V and J calls reflect TCRdb's handling and not the investigators' own analysis. The sample's table shows 8,500 to 10,000 distinct CDR3 sequences. Regarding this clonotype: No antigen is known for it.

This CDR3 comprises 14 residues. Germline V CDR1 and CDR2: DFQATT, SNEGSKA (reference sequence). Magnetic separation of the negative type served to enrich total CD8+ T cells. V is TRBV20-1 and J is TRBJ2-5; TCRdb returns TRBD1, unconfirmable since there is no DNA. The receptor was isolated from a human donor in good health. Specimen: CD8+ T cells from PBMCs. The CDR3: CSARQDSQQETQYF.